One sample yielded the 30 T cell receptor beta chains listed below, sequenced in a study of T cells after yellow fever vaccination. TCRdb analysed the 5' RACE reads with MiXCR anew, one entry per CDR3 protein. The table has 450,000 to 600,000 distinct CDR3 sequences, around an eighth seen once; the top ten hold roughly an eighth. The material was PBMCs, obtained on the day of the yellow fever booster vaccination. Receptor source: a man under 40 who received the YFV17D yellow fever vaccine.

This clonotype appeared a few times. V gene TRBV28 combines with J gene TRBJ2-1, with 9 bases lining up with TRBD1. V lost 4 bases to trimming and J lost 6 bases; unmatched junction nucleotides: 10. Per germline, CDR1 MDHEN and CDR2 SYDVKM. This CDR3 spans 16 amino acids. CDR3 coding DNA: TGTGCCAGCAGTTCTGCCGGGACAGGGCGGGTCAATGAGCAGTTCTTC. Its translation is CASSSAGTGRVNEQFF.

This clonotype was seen a handful of times. CDR3 sequence reads: CSVESKNIQYF. The CDR3 DNA is TGCAGCGTTGAGTCCAAAAACATTCAGTACTTC. The chain links TRBV29-1 to TRBJ2-4, with D unclear. Germline V CDR1 and CDR2: SQVTM, ANQGSEA. V was clipped by 3 bases and J by 2 bases, with 2 bases between them. This CDR3 region has 11 residues.

This clonotype was counted ten times or more. The chain combines TRBV19 with TRBJ2-3, with D hard to call. V lost 6 bases, J lost 2 bases, and 6 bases lay in between. This CDR3 has 12 residues. Germline V CDR1 and CDR2: LNHDA, SQIVND (reference sequence). CDR3 sequence: CASSELTDTQYF. CDR3 sequence (DNA): TGTGCCAGTAGCGAGCTCACAGATACGCAGTATTTT.

This clonotype occurred a few times. J is TRBJ2-2 and V is TRBV15; tentatively, D is TRBD2 (5 bases). The CDR3 is made up of 17 amino acids. Trimming left V 0 bases short and J 0 bases short, with 11 bases between. The germline V gene encodes CDR1 LNHNV and CDR2 YYDKDF (reference sequence). Here the CDR3 reads CATSRDRGSANTGELFF. The CDR3 DNA follows: TGTGCCACCAGCAGAGATCGGGGTTCGGCGAACACCGGGGAGCTGTTTTTT. The entire variable domain, with the rest obtained from reference TRBV15 and TRBJ2-2, is as follows: DAMVIQNPRYQVTQFGKPVTLSCSQTLNHNVMYWYQQKSSQAPKLLFHYYDKDFNNEADTPDNFQSRRPNTSFCFLDIRSPGLGDTAMYLCATSRDRGSANTGELFFGEGSRLTVL.

Many counts were recorded for this clonotype. V and J are TRBV25-1 and TRBJ2-3; D possibly corresponds to TRBD1 (5 bases). Between the trimmed V and J ends, which lost 1 base and 5 bases, there was a span of 19 bases. The CDR3 is made up of 17 amino acids. Germline-derived CDR1 and CDR2 are MGHDK and SYGVNS. The CDR3 DNA is TGTGCCAGCAGTGAATTTTCCGGGCCGTCAGGGATAGATACGCAGTATTTT. Translation: CASSEFSGPSGIDTQYF.

This clonotype has only a few counts. The chain uses TRBV12-5 and TRBJ2-4; 13 nucleotides line up with TRBD2. CDR1 is LGHNT, CDR2 FRNRAP, per germline. The J segment lost 7 bases and the V segment lost 5 bases, leaving 11 bases of the junction unmatched. CDR3 size: 17 residues. The CDR3 nucleotides read TGTGCTAGTGGTACCGGACTAGCGGGAGCGTTGGGTAACATTCAGTACTTC. It translates to CASGTGLAGALGNIQYF.

This sequence joins TRBV20-1 and TRBJ2-2, with D possibly called TRBD1 or TRBD2 (5 bases each). The CDR3 contains 13 residues. Trimming took off 5 bases at V and 6 bases at J, with 13 bases between the two ends. Looked up from germline, CDR1 is DFQATT and CDR2 is SNEGSKA (reference sequence). CDR3 protein: CSAHRRGPGELFF. The DNA for the CDR3 is TGCAGTGCTCACAGGCGAGGGCCCGGGGAGCTGTTTTTT.

The chain combines TRBV6-1 with TRBJ2-3; no firm D call. Germline V gene data show CDR1 as MNHNS and CDR2 as SASEGT. The CDR3 is made up of 15 amino acids. V gave up 0 bases and J gave up 1 base, with 8 bases separating them. The chain's CDR3 is CASSEADGGTDTQYF. The DNA of the CDR3 is TGTGCCAGCAGTGAAGCTGATGGGGGCACAGATACGCAGTATTTT.

J is TRBJ2-7 and V is TRBV20-1, with TRBD2 matching over 14 bases. The CDR3 length is 16 residues. With 7 bases clipped from V and 7 bases from J, the junction kept 15 bases outside the gene matches. The germline V gene encodes CDR1 DFQATT and CDR2 SNEGSKA (reference sequence). CDR3 in amino acids: CSVTTSGRGRGREQYF. CDR3 DNA sequence: TGCAGTGTGACGACTAGCGGGAGGGGCCGGGGCCGGGAGCAGTACTTC.

V and J are TRBV7-3 and TRBJ2-3; 8 nucleotides line up with TRBD2. The CDR3 covers 15 residues. V shed 5 bases, J shed 2 bases, and the junction held 6 bases outside the gene matches. Looked up from germline, CDR1 is SGHTA and CDR2 is FQGTGA. CDR3 sequence reads: CASSATGGTTDTQYF. DNA of the CDR3: TGTGCCAGCAGCGCGACGGGAGGGACCACAGATACGCAGTATTTT.

This clonotype was observed a few times. The CDR3 region has the DNA TGTGCCAGCAGCTTAATATCCGTAGCGGGAGTTTACAATGAGCAGTTCTTC. Its protein is CASSLISVAGVYNEQFF. The genes are TRBV7-3 and TRBJ2-1; TRBD2 aligns across 9 bases. J was trimmed by 4 bases and V by 1 base; bases with no gene match: 8. This CDR3 region has 17 residues. Per germline, CDR1 SGHTA and CDR2 FQGTGA.

This clonotype was found a few times. The chain combines TRBV6-5 with TRBJ1-2; D possibly corresponds to TRBD1 (5 bases). V dropped 8 bases and J dropped 0 bases, with 7 bases sitting between them. CDR3 size: 12 residues. CDR1 is MNHEY, CDR2 SVGAGI, per germline. In DNA form, the CDR3 reads TGTGCCAGCTGGGGACCTAACTATGGCTACACCTTC. It encodes CASWGPNYGYTF.

The rearrangement uses TRBV4-3 and TRBJ2-1; D is unresolved. Trimming left V 1 base short and J 7 bases short, with 14 bases between. This CDR3 contains 15 residues. CDR1 is LGHNA, CDR2 YSLEER, per germline. The CDR3 protein is CASSQVPNRWNEQFF. The CDR3 DNA reads as TGCGCCAGCAGCCAAGTGCCGAACCGGTGGAATGAGCAGTTCTTC.

The V gene is TRBV7-2, the J gene TRBJ2-5, with 8 bases identical to TRBD2. The V segment lost 5 bases and the J segment 5 bases; nucleotides outside the gene matches: 13. This CDR3 has 16 amino acids. Per the germline V gene, CDR1 is SGHTA and CDR2 is FQGNSA. The CDR3 region is CASSPSHGTSRETQYF. The CDR3, as DNA: TGTGCCAGCAGCCCCTCCCACGGGACTAGTAGGGAGACCCAGTACTTC.

This clonotype was found a few times. This rearrangement joins TRBV7-9 to TRBJ1-6; D call uncertain. The germline V gene has CDR1 SEHNR and CDR2 FQNEAQ (reference sequence). CDR3 length: 15 amino acids. V was cut by 1 base and J by 7 bases, with 11 bases left in between. Here the CDR3 DNA reads TGTGCCAGCAGCTTAGAACCTTTGGGAAATTCACCCCTCCACTTT. It is translated as CASSLEPLGNSPLHF.

This clonotype was detected a few times. The V and J genes are TRBV4-2 and TRBJ2-1, with unresolved D. V was shortened by 4 bases and J by 5 bases, with 15 bases between the two germline ends. The CDR3 has 15 residues. Germline-derived CDR1 and CDR2 are LGHNA and YNFKEQ. The chain's CDR3 is CASSPTLPLNNEQFF. DNA of the CDR3: TGTGCCAGCAGCCCTACCCTACCCCTCAACAATGAGCAGTTCTTC.

This rearrangement joins TRBV19 to TRBJ1-1; TRBD1 is a possible D gene (5 bases). Germline values: CDR1 LNHDA, CDR2 SQIVND (reference sequence). Trimming stripped 4 bases from V and 5 bases from J, with 14 bases between. The CDR3 is 14 amino acids. The CDR3 loop is CASSRRGDQTEAFF. The CDR3 DNA sequence: TGTGCCAGTAGTAGACGGGGGGATCAAACTGAAGCTTTCTTT.

This chain connects TRBV7-2 to TRBJ2-1; D possibly corresponds to TRBD2 (6 bases). Trimming removed 1 base at V and 10 bases at J, with 17 bases between. The CDR3 loop spans 15 amino acids. From germline, CDR1 is SGHTA and CDR2 FQGNSA. In DNA, the CDR3 is TGTGCCAGCAGCTTAGAGGCGGGAACCCCCAGGGAGCAGTTCTTC. Its protein product is CASSLEAGTPREQFF.

This clonotype was observed a few times. This chain uses TRBV5-1 with TRBJ2-1; a possible D gene is TRBD1 (6 bases). The V gene's germline CDR1 is SGHRS and CDR2 YFSETQ. The length of the CDR3 is 13 residues. V dropped 0 bases and J dropped 10 bases, with 11 bases sitting between them. The CDR3 loop reads CASSLGTGTEQFF. CDR3 in DNA: TGCGCCAGCAGCTTGGGGACCGGGACAGAGCAGTTCTTC.

This clonotype was counted at least ten times. This chain uses TRBV29-1 with TRBJ2-3; 10 bases fit TRBD2. Looked up from germline, CDR1 is SQVTM and CDR2 is ANQGSEA. V lost 6 bases and J lost 5; bases outside the gene matches: 8. The CDR3 is made up of 14 amino acids. The CDR3 protein is CSVRTSGGVDTQYF. The CDR3 bases are TGCAGCGTGAGGACTAGCGGTGGGGTAGATACGCAGTATTTT.

This clonotype showed up just a few times. The chain uses TRBV5-1 and TRBJ2-3; D call uncertain. This CDR3 comprises 13 residues. V lost 2 bases, J lost 4 bases, and 8 bases lay in between. Germline assignment: CDR1 SGHRS and CDR2 YFSETQ. CDR3: CASSFFGADTQYF. CDR3 in DNA: TGCGCCAGCAGCTTTTTTGGGGCAGATACGCAGTATTTT.

This clonotype was found many times. The chain links TRBV10-3 to TRBJ2-7; D unresolved. Trimming removed 2 bases from V and 2 bases from J, with 7 bases in between. There are 13 residues in the CDR3. Germline CDR1 ENHRY, CDR2 SYGVKD. CDR3: CAISEGLTYEQYF. The CDR3 DNA sequence: TGTGCCATCAGTGAGGGCCTGACCTACGAGCAGTACTTC.

The V gene is TRBV28, the J gene TRBJ2-2, with TRBD1 identical over 8 bases. The CDR3 is 16 residues long. V was pared by 6 bases and J by 1 base, with 7 bases of the junction left unmatched. The germline CDR1 and CDR2 sequences are MDHEN and SYDVKM. The chain's CDR3 is CASSRGQGGNTGELFF. CDR3 DNA: TGTGCCAGCAGCCGTGGACAGGGAGGGAACACCGGGGAGCTGTTTTTT.

This chain links TRBV4-3 with TRBJ1-5; D unresolved. CDR3 size: 15 residues. V dropped 0 bases and J dropped 1 base, with 7 bases sitting between them. Germline-derived CDR1 and CDR2 are LGHNA and YSLEER. The CDR3 region is CASSQDWESNQPQHF. Written as DNA, the CDR3 is TGCGCCAGCAGCCAAGATTGGGAAAGCAATCAGCCCCAGCATTTT.

The chain recombines TRBV11-2 with TRBJ2-1; 14 bases align to TRBD2. CDR1 is SGHAT, CDR2 FQNNGV, per germline. The junction had 15 bases not matched to a gene; V was cut back by 4 bases and J by 10 bases. The CDR3 is 18 amino acids. The CDR3 DNA reads as TGTGCCAGCAGCTCGTTCAGCTACGGGACTAGCGGGAGACTGGAGCAGTTCTTC. It encodes CASSSFSYGTSGRLEQFF.

The sample holds a few counts of this clonotype. J is TRBJ2-1 and V is TRBV29-1, with D perhaps TRBD2 (6 bases). The CDR3 is made up of 14 amino acids. Germline V gene data show CDR1 as SQVTM and CDR2 as ANQGSEA. Trimming pared 7 bases from V and 7 bases from J, leaving 20 bases between. CDR3 sequence (DNA): TGCAGCGCGCGACGGGAGTCTGTGAAGAATGAGCAGTTCTTC. It is translated as CSARRESVKNEQFF.

V is TRBV28 and J is TRBJ2-1; D might be TRBD1 or TRBD2, each matching 5 bases. V lost 3 bases to trimming and J lost 3 bases, with 9 bases between them. The CDR3 consists of 14 residues. CDR1 and CDR2 (germline): MDHEN, SYDVKM. CDR3 nucleotide sequence: TGTGCCAGCAGTTTTCAGGGAGACTACAATGAGCAGTTCTTC. As protein: CASSFQGDYNEQFF. Complete variable domain (other parts from reference TRBV28 and TRBJ2-1): DVKVTQSSRYLVKRTGEKVFLECVQDMDHENMFWYRQDPGLGLRLIYFSYDVKMKEKGDIPEGYSVSREKKERFSLILESASTNQTSMYLCASSFQGDYNEQFFGPGTRLTVL.

The chain is built from TRBV7-2 and TRBJ2-5, with D possibly TRBD2 on 7 matching bases. Germline values: CDR1 SGHTA, CDR2 FQGNSA. The CDR3 length is 15 residues. V gave up 0 bases and J gave up 5 bases, with 13 bases separating them. DNA of the CDR3: TGTGCCAGCAGCTTAGCGTTCGGGGGGCCTGAGACCCAGTACTTC. Translation: CASSLAFGGPETQYF.

This clonotype occurred a few times. This chain links TRBV27 with TRBJ2-2; D is uncertain. Germline CDR1 MNHEY, CDR2 SMNVEV (reference sequence). The CDR3 is made up of 16 amino acids. V was clipped by 5 bases and J by 5 bases, with 18 bases between them. CDR3 protein: CASSTGTPRWTGELFF. Here the CDR3 DNA reads TGTGCCAGCAGTACGGGCACACCTCGCTGGACCGGGGAGCTGTTTTTT.

There are many counts of this clonotype. The CDR3 is CAISEAPLDGDREVYEQYF. The CDR3 DNA is TGTGCCATCAGTGAGGCCCCTTTGGACGGAGACCGTGAAGTTTACGAGCAGTACTTC. The chain employs TRBV10-3 and TRBJ2-7, with unresolved D. Trimming took 2 bases from V and 4 from J, leaving 27 bases between them. This CDR3 contains 19 residues. Germline CDR1 ENHRY, CDR2 SYGVKD.